The sequence of this TCR beta chain was determined in a study of control samples from healthy donors and cancer patients. Some clones are missing from TCRdb's copy, which holds only in-frame ones; the method was immunoSEQ multiplex PCR. This table holds around 94,000 clones, over 75% found once. The V and J ends lost 2 bases and 6 bases, in that order; junction bases with no gene match: 14. The CDR3 has 17 amino acids. From germline, CDR1 is SEHNR and CDR2 FQNEAQ (reference sequence). Sequencing used blood. V is TRBV7-9 and J is TRBJ2-3; 7 nucleotides agree with TRBD1. This TCR came from a woman in her late teens or twenties in good health. CDR3 sequence: CASSLLRLGGFGDTQYF. As DNA, the CDR3 is TGTGCCAGCAGCTTATTAAGATTAGGGGGCTTTGGCGATACGCAGTATTTT.